The 26 T cell receptor beta chains below all came from one sample that was sequenced in a study of response to subunit inactivated influenza vaccine. MiXCR was run by TCRdb on the RT-PCR reads, yielding one entry per CDR3 protein. Of just under 550,000 distinct CDR3 sequences in the sample, roughly a quarter were seen once. This sample also appeared in a second study, on T cells expressing NK-cell markers. That investigation notes: TCR beta cDNA was made by 5'RACE template switching with UMIs.

Here the sequenced sample was CD4+ T cells sorted from PBMCs, taken about 13 days after vaccination. These receptors all come from a man aged 50-59 years who received an inactivated influenza vaccine.

V usage is TRBV19 and J usage is TRBJ2-1; D is undetermined. This CDR3 is 17 amino acids long. Germline V lookup: CDR1 LNHDA, CDR2 SQIVND (reference sequence). The V end was cut by 8 bases, the J end by 4 bases, with 24 bases between. The CDR3 sequence: CASSLQTGSRMYNEQFF. CDR3 sequence (DNA): TGTGCCAGTTCTTTACAAACCGGGTCCAGGATGTACAATGAGCAGTTCTTC. Using reference TRBV19 and TRBJ2-1 for the parts outside the CDR3, the full variable domain is DGGITQSPKYLFRKEGQNVTLSCEQNLNHDAMYWYRQDPGQGLRLIYYSQIVNDFQKGDIAEGYSVSREKKESFPLTVTSAQKNPTAFYLCASSLQTGSRMYNEQFFGPGTRLTVL.

This clonotype was picked up a small number of times. The rearrangement uses TRBV28 and TRBJ1-5; maybe TRBD1 (5 bases). Germline V lookup: CDR1 MDHEN, CDR2 SYDVKM. V lost 4 bases to trimming and J lost 3 bases, with 10 bases between them. The CDR3 length is 14 residues. CDR3: CASSWGRTNQPQHF. The CDR3 nucleotides read TGTGCCAGCAGTTGGGGCAGGACCAATCAGCCCCAGCATTTT.

This clonotype was detected a few times. A junction boundary mismatches the germline segment, possibly from a read error. The rearrangement uses TRBV2 and TRBJ1-6; the match to TRBD1 covers 9 bases. The CDR3 has 12 amino acids. Germline CDR1 is SNHLY and CDR2 is FYNNEI. The CDR3 here is CASSERGRDRDF. The CDR3 coding sequence is TGTGCCAGCAGTGAAAGGGGCAGGGACAGGGACTTT.

The chain is built from TRBV5-1 and TRBJ2-7, with D unresolved. V was cut by 10 bases and J by 2 bases, with 13 bases left in between. Germline CDR1 SGHRS, CDR2 YFSETQ. This CDR3 is built from 12 residues. CDR3 sequence: CACADGPYEQYF. In DNA form, the CDR3 reads TGCGCCTGCGCCGATGGTCCCTACGAGCAGTACTTC.

The chain joins TRBV29-1 to TRBJ2-3; D uncertain. CDR3 length: 12 amino acids. The V and J ends lost 1 base and 2 bases respectively, with 4 bases between them. Looked up from germline, CDR1 is SQVTM and CDR2 is ANQGSEA. The CDR3 coding sequence is TGCAGCGTTGAAGGGAACACAGATACGCAGTATTTT. This gives the protein CSVEGNTDTQYF.

At least ten counts were recorded for this clonotype. This chain connects TRBV4-3 to TRBJ2-1, with D possibly being TRBD2 (5 bases). From germline, CDR1 is LGHNA and CDR2 YSLEER. The CDR3 totals 15 residues. Trimming removed 0 bases from V and 6 bases from J, with 12 bases in between. CDR3 nucleotide sequence: TGCGCCAGCAGCCAAGAGGGGAGCCCGGCCAATGAGCAGTTCTTC. This translates into CASSQEGSPANEQFF.

This clonotype was recorded many times. The chain employs TRBV7-2 and TRBJ1-4; TRBD1 might be the D (5 bases). The CDR3 totals 13 residues. Germline V gene sequence: CDR1 SGHTA, CDR2 FQGNSA. The V end lost 1 base, the J end lost 8 bases, and 8 bases lay between the germline ends. CDR3 protein: CASSLGGREKLFF. The DNA of the CDR3 is TGTGCCAGCAGCTTAGGGGGCAGGGAAAAACTGTTTTTT.

The chain combines TRBV6-2 or TRBV6-3 with TRBJ2-7; D is possibly TRBD1 (5 bases). Trimming cost V 0 bases and J 3 bases, with 9 bases left between them. Germline V gene lookup returns CDR1 MNHEY and CDR2 SVGEGT. The CDR3 covers 14 residues. CDR3 protein: CASSYSMGLYEQYF. CDR3 coding DNA: TGTGCCAGCAGTTACTCGATGGGGCTCTACGAGCAGTACTTC.

The chain couples TRBV6-2 or TRBV6-3 to TRBJ2-1; D perhaps matches TRBD2 (5 bases). Deletions cut 8 bases from V and 0 bases from J, with 14 bases between. Per germline, CDR1 MNHEY and CDR2 SVGEGT. This CDR3 has 15 amino acids. The CDR3: CASRSTGSSYNEQFF. The CDR3 DNA reads TGTGCCAGCCGATCAACTGGGAGCTCCTACAATGAGCAGTTCTTC.

V gene TRBV6-2 or TRBV6-3 combines with J gene TRBJ2-7; no firm D call. Per germline, CDR1 MNHEY and CDR2 SVGEGT. V lost 9 bases and J lost 6, with 12 bases in between. This CDR3 contains 11 residues. CDR3: CASQQFGEQYF. CDR3 nucleotide sequence: TGTGCCAGTCAGCAGTTTGGCGAGCAGTACTTC.

The V gene is TRBV6-1, the J gene TRBJ2-1, with TRBD1 matching 11 bases. The J segment lost 9 bases and the V segment lost 5 bases, leaving 9 bases of the junction unmatched. The CDR3 is 15 amino acids. The germline V gene has CDR1 MNHNS and CDR2 SASEGT. The CDR3: CASSPRTGGMGEQFF. The CDR3, as DNA: TGTGCCAGCAGTCCAAGGACAGGGGGCATGGGTGAGCAGTTCTTC.

This clonotype has just a few counts. This chain connects TRBV11-2 to TRBJ2-1; D might be TRBD2 (5 bases). This CDR3 has 18 residues. V was cut by 4 bases and J by 2 bases, with 21 bases left in between. Germline V lookup: CDR1 SGHAT, CDR2 FQNNGV. The CDR3 reads CASSSPGRGLPAYNEQFF. Written as DNA, the CDR3 is TGTGCCAGCAGCTCACCCGGCCGAGGGCTTCCCGCCTACAATGAGCAGTTCTTC.

The V and J genes are TRBV20-1 and TRBJ1-6, with D possibly being TRBD1 (6 bases). Germline CDR1 is DFQATT and CDR2 is SNEGSKA (reference sequence). The CDR3 runs to 14 residues. DNA of the CDR3: TGCAGCCCACTACTTGGGGGCCCGAATTCACCCCTCCACTTT. It translates to CSPLLGGPNSPLHF.

This clonotype has a handful of counts. The junction departs from the called germline gene at one end, perhaps through a read error. The rearrangement joins TRBV20-1 to TRBJ2-1; D is unclear. The germline CDR1 and CDR2 sequences are DFQATT and SNEGSKA (reference sequence). This CDR3 region has 13 residues. The CDR3, as DNA: TGCAGTGCCAGAGACCATTCCTACAATGAGCAGTTCTTC. It is translated as CSARDHSYNEQFF.

CDR3 loop: CASRLGGPNTGELFF. The CDR3 DNA reads as TGTGCCAGCAGATTGGGGGGGCCGAACACCGGGGAGCTGTTTTTT. The chain has TRBV4-2 and TRBJ2-2, with D possibly being TRBD2 (7 bases). Per the germline V gene, CDR1 is LGHNA and CDR2 is YNFKEQ. The V and J ends lost 6 bases and 0 bases respectively, with 11 bases between them. This CDR3 contains 15 residues.

The rearrangement links TRBV9 to TRBJ2-1, with D possibly matching TRBD2 (6 bases). This CDR3 spans 15 amino acids. V dropped 0 bases and J dropped 7 bases, with 14 bases sitting between them. Germline V gives CDR1 SGDLS, CDR2 YYNGEE. DNA of the CDR3: TGTGCCAGCAGCGTAGATTTTGGGACTGGGAATGAGCAGTTCTTC. Amino acid sequence: CASSVDFGTGNEQFF.

This clonotype was recorded a few times. CDR3 amino acids: CASSNIGRFGGYTF. CDR3 coding DNA: TGTGCCAGCAGCAATATCGGGCGGTTTGGGGGCTACACCTTC. This sequence joins TRBV7-6 and TRBJ1-2; D is unresolved. The V gene lost 5 bases and the J gene lost 8 bases, with 18 bases spanning the gap. From germline, CDR1 is SGHVS and CDR2 FNYEAQ. CDR3 size: 14 residues.

In this sample, this clonotype turned up a few times. V gene TRBV5-5 combines with J gene TRBJ2-7; D is possibly TRBD1 (6 bases). V dropped 2 bases and J dropped 6 bases, with 15 bases sitting between them. The CDR3 runs to 14 residues. Germline V gene lookup returns CDR1 SGHKS and CDR2 YYEKEE (reference sequence). CDR3 sequence (DNA): TGTGCCAGCAGCTTATACTTCAGGGGCGGCGAGCAGTACTTC. Protein product: CASSLYFRGGEQYF. Filled out from reference TRBV5-5 and TRBJ2-7, the complete variable domain reads DAGVTQSPTHLIKTRGQQVTLRCSPISGHKSVSWYQQVLGQGPQFIFQYYEKEERGRGNFPDRFSARQFPNYSSELNVNALLLGDSALYLCASSLYFRGGEQYFGPGTRLTVT.

This clonotype was seen at least ten times. This chain links TRBV7-2 with TRBJ2-2, with D uncertain. Trimming left V 1 base short and J 8 bases short, with 8 bases between. The CDR3 consists of 13 residues. In germline, CDR1 is SGHTA, CDR2 FQGNSA. CDR3 coding DNA: TGTGCCAGCAGCTTAGGGCTGTCGGGGGAGCTGTTTTTT. It translates to CASSLGLSGELFF.

This clonotype has more than one count but fewer than ten. The chain's CDR3 is CASSQASTGFSYEQYF. The CDR3, as DNA: TGCGCCAGCAGCCAAGCTTCTACAGGTTTTTCCTACGAGCAGTACTTC. The V and J genes are TRBV4-1 and TRBJ2-7, with D maybe TRBD1 (5 bases). This CDR3 is built from 16 residues. CDR1 is MGHRA and CDR2 is YSYEKL in the germline V gene. V lost 1 base to trimming and J lost 1 base, with 14 bases between them.

There are a few counts of this clonotype. The chain is built from TRBV5-1 and TRBJ2-5, with D possibly matching TRBD2 (5 bases). Trimming took 3 bases from V and 4 from J, leaving 10 bases between them. Germline V lookup: CDR1 SGHRS, CDR2 YFSETQ. The CDR3 extends over 13 amino acids. Here the CDR3 DNA reads TGCGCCAGCAGCTCGGACGCGGGAGAGACCCAGTACTTC. Its translation is CASSSDAGETQYF.

The rearrangement joins TRBV5-1 to TRBJ2-3, with 8 bases aligning to TRBD2. Germline V gene data show CDR1 as SGHRS and CDR2 as YFSETQ. The CDR3 consists of 17 residues. V trimming: 4 bases; J trimming: 5 bases; junction bases outside the gene matches: 15. The CDR3 sequence: CASSGTGVAGLEDTQYF. The CDR3, as DNA: TGCGCCAGCAGCGGGACGGGGGTAGCGGGATTAGAAGATACGCAGTATTTT.

The chain recombines TRBV6-5 with TRBJ1-3; TRBD1 matches at 7 bases. The CDR3 length is 13 residues. CDR1 and CDR2 from the germline V gene are MNHEY and SVGAGI. The V and J ends lost 4 bases and 4 bases, in that order; junction bases with no gene match: 1. Here the CDR3 DNA reads TGTGCCAGCAGTTGGGACAGAGGAAACACCATATATTTT. As protein: CASSWDRGNTIYF.

The chain is built from TRBV29-1 and TRBJ2-5; 8 bases agree with TRBD2. J was trimmed by 5 bases and V by 6 bases; bases with no gene match: 17. The V gene's germline CDR1 is SQVTM and CDR2 ANQGSEA. The CDR3 consists of 16 residues. The CDR3 nucleotides read TGCAGCGTCGGCCTGACTAGCGTCGGGCCTCGGGAGACCCAGTACTTC. This translates into CSVGLTSVGPRETQYF.

This clonotype has a count of ten or more. The chain uses TRBV28 and TRBJ2-2; 9 bases map to TRBD2. Germline V gene sequence: CDR1 MDHEN, CDR2 SYDVKM. J lost 4 bases, V lost 6 bases, and 9 bases had no gene match. The length of the CDR3 is 16 residues. The DNA for the CDR3 is TGTGCCAGCAGATACCTTGGGACTAGCCCCACCGGGGAGCTGTTTTTT. Translating gives CASRYLGTSPTGELFF.

This clonotype has ten or more counts. This chain connects TRBV12-3 or TRBV12-4 to TRBJ2-2, with a tentative D call TRBD1 (6 bases). This CDR3 contains 15 residues. V was shortened by 9 bases and J by 3 bases, with 17 bases between the two germline ends. CDR3 nucleotides: TGTGCCAGTCTCCCTCGCAGGGGTGACACCGGGGAGCTGTTTTTT. Translation gives CASLPRRGDTGELFF.